This T cell receptor beta chain was captured by sequencing in a study of blood T cells in healthy people across ages. About this clonotype itself: The antigen is not known.

Study conclusions and caveats: Unsorted PBMCs blocked a conclusive comparison of naive and antigen-experienced cells. Per million T cells, TCR beta diversity dropped roughly linearly as age increased.

J was trimmed by 1 base and V by 5 bases; bases with no gene match: 6. This CDR3 is built from 15 residues. Looked up from germline, CDR1 is SEHNR and CDR2 is FQNEAQ (reference sequence). The authors ran a second PCR of about 6 to 11 cycles using a sample-barcoded 5' primer and a J-beta primer mix. A template-switch adaptor containing 12 random nucleotides labeled each cDNA molecule. From the 5' RACE reads, TCRdb called clonotypes with MiXCR, one entry per CDR3 protein. This sample has 700,000 to 800,000 distinct CDR3 sequences, with about 42% found just once. The origin of this receptor is a woman aged 55-69 years in good health. V gene TRBV7-9 combines with J gene TRBJ2-3; 7 nucleotides agree with TRBD1. Input material: blood. The CDR3 reads CASSPLTGRTDTQYF. The CDR3 DNA reads as TGTGCCAGCAGCCCTTTGACAGGGCGCACAGATACGCAGTATTTT.